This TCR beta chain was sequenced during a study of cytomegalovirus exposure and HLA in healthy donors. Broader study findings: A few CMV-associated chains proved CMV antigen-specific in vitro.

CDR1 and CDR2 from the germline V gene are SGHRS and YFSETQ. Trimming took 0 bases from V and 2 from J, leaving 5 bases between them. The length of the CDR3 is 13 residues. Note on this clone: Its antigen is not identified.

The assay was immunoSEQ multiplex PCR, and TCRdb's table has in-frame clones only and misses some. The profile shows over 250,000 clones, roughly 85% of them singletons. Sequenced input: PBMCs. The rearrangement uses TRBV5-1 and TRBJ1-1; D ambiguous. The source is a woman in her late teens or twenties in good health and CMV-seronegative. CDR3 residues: CASSLVLNTEAFF. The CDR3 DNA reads TGCGCCAGCAGCTTGGTGCTAAACACTGAAGCTTTCTTT.